Presented here are 11 T cell receptor beta chains from one specimen sequenced in a study of T-cell memory formation after mild COVID-19. Via MiXCR, TCRdb re-called the 5' RACE reads, giving one row per CDR3 protein. Of 270,000 or so distinct CDR3 sequences listed, approximately 16% are singletons. Sequenced sample: PBMCs or a T cell subset sorted from them (not recorded which). These receptors were taken from a man aged 18 to 30 who had mild COVID-19 (a few samples of this study predate the infection). Cell type and time point are not known.

The chain uses TRBV7-2 and TRBJ2-1; possibly TRBD1 for D (6 bases). CDR1 SGHTA and CDR2 FQGNSA come from the germline V gene. This CDR3 comprises 15 residues. The V end was cut by 0 bases, the J end by 5 bases, with 11 bases between. CDR3 in DNA: TGTGCCAGCAGCTTAGCCGGGACATCAAACAATGAGCAGTTCTTC. It is translated as CASSLAGTSNNEQFF. Full variable domain (missing parts from reference TRBV7-2 and TRBJ2-1): GAGVSQSPSNKVTEKGKDVELRCDPISGHTALYWYRQSLGQGLEFLIYFQGNSAPDKSGLPSDRFSAERTGGSVSTLTIQRTQQEDSAVYLCASSLAGTSNNEQFFGPGTRLTVL.

The V gene is TRBV7-2, the J gene TRBJ1-2; 10 nucleotides align to TRBD1. This CDR3 is 14 amino acids long. Germline V lookup: CDR1 SGHTA, CDR2 FQGNSA. Trimming cost V 4 bases and J 4 bases; bases outside gene matches: 3. The CDR3 coding sequence is TGTGCCAGCAGCTGGACAGGGGGTAGCTATGGCTACACCTTC. It codes for CASSWTGGSYGYTF.

The gene calls are TRBV15 and TRBJ1-1, with D perhaps matching TRBD1 (5 bases). The germline V gene has CDR1 LNHNV and CDR2 YYDKDF (reference sequence). Between the trimmed V and J ends, which lost 4 bases and 5 bases, there was a span of 14 bases. CDR3 length equals 14 residues. The CDR3 protein is CATSTRQTGTEAFF. CDR3 nucleotide sequence: TGTGCCACCAGCACCCGACAGACGGGGACTGAAGCTTTCTTT.

The rearrangement uses TRBV5-1 and TRBJ2-5; D possibly corresponds to TRBD1 (6 bases). Germline values: CDR1 SGHRS, CDR2 YFSETQ. The CDR3 contains 13 residues. The ends were cut back, 1 base at V and 4 bases at J, with 8 bases in the middle. This CDR3 reads CASSLRTVETQYF. For the CDR3, the DNA is TGCGCCAGCAGCTTGCGGACAGTAGAGACCCAGTACTTC.

V is TRBV7-6 and J is TRBJ2-5; D call uncertain. The CDR3 contains 12 residues. From germline, CDR1 is SGHVS and CDR2 FNYEAQ. V was trimmed by 1 base and J by 5 bases, leaving 5 bases between them. The CDR3 DNA sequence: TGTGCCAGCAGCTTAGAGCTGGAGACCCAGTACTTC. Translation: CASSLELETQYF.

The chain employs TRBV5-1 and TRBJ2-5; no reliable D call. V was shortened by 0 bases and J by 4 bases, with 10 bases between the two germline ends. This CDR3 region has 14 residues. CDR1 is SGHRS, CDR2 YFSETQ, per germline. The CDR3 loop is CASSLDPLVETQYF. As DNA, the CDR3 is TGCGCCAGCAGCTTGGACCCACTCGTAGAGACCCAGTACTTC.

The CDR3 DNA reads TGTGCCAGCAGCCATCAGGAATACAATGAGCAGTTCTTC. Amino acid sequence: CASSHQEYNEQFF. The chain uses TRBV28 and TRBJ2-1; no reliable D call. The V gene's germline CDR1 is MDHEN and CDR2 SYDVKM. The ends were cut back, 6 bases at V and 4 bases at J, with 10 bases in the middle. The CDR3 covers 13 residues.

The V and J genes are TRBV5-1 and TRBJ1-1; D may be TRBD1 (6 bases). Trimming stripped 3 bases from V and 5 bases from J, with 14 bases between. From germline, CDR1 is SGHRS and CDR2 YFSETQ. This CDR3 contains 14 residues. As DNA, the CDR3 is TGCGCCAGCAGCTCGCTTCAAAGGGGGACTGAAGCTTTCTTT. As protein: CASSSLQRGTEAFF.

The chain combines TRBV7-9 with TRBJ1-4; D call uncertain. Per the germline V gene, CDR1 is SEHNR and CDR2 is FQNEAQ (reference sequence). This CDR3 is built from 14 residues. V lost 7 bases and J 2 bases, leaving 11 bases between the germline ends. CDR3 in amino acids: CASTITPTNEKLFF. Here the CDR3 DNA reads TGTGCCAGCACTATAACACCTACTAATGAAAAACTGTTTTTT. The full variable domain, in which reference TRBV7-9 and TRBJ1-4 provide the parts outside the CDR3, is DTGVSQNPRHKITKRGQNVTFRCDPISEHNRLYWYRQTLGQGPEFLTYFQNEAQLEKSRLLSDRFSAERPKGSFSTLEIQRTEQGDSAMYLCASTITPTNEKLFFGSGTQLSVL.

The chain couples TRBV20-1 to TRBJ2-2; 10 bases match TRBD2. CDR3 length: 14 residues. Per germline, CDR1 DFQATT and CDR2 SNEGSKA (reference sequence). V lost 2 bases, J lost 7 bases, and 4 bases stayed unmatched. The CDR3 DNA is TGCAGTGCTAGACTAGCGGGGGCCCTCGGGGAGCTGTTTTTT. This gives the protein CSARLAGALGELFF.

The V and J genes are TRBV6-5 and TRBJ1-4; TRBD1 aligns across 7 bases. V was pared by 4 bases and J by 7 bases, with 9 bases of the junction left unmatched. The CDR3 extends over 15 amino acids. Germline V CDR1 and CDR2: MNHEY, SVGAGI. CDR3 protein: CASSSYQGVREKLFF. CDR3 in DNA: TGTGCCAGCAGTTCTTATCAGGGGGTCCGTGAAAAACTGTTTTTT.